Following are 19 T cell receptor beta chains from one sample sequenced in a study of OX40 agonist ivuxolimab in advanced cancers. Sequencing used immunoSEQ multiplex PCR; TCRdb keeps in-frame clones, though not all of them. The table shows tens of thousands of clones, with roughly three quarters occurring only once. The specimen was CD4+ or CD8+ T cells sorted from blood, collected in a trial of the OX40 agonist ivuxolimab. These receptors originate from an adult with an advanced solid tumor such as melanoma, head and neck, liver or kidney cancer.

The chain uses TRBV5-6 and TRBJ1-1; D is unclear. Trimming stripped 2 bases from V and 1 base from J, with 9 bases between. CDR1 and CDR2 from the germline V gene are SGHDT and YYEEEE. CDR3 length: 14 amino acids. Here the CDR3 DNA reads TGTGCCAGCAGCTTTAGGGATCGGAACACTGAAGCTTTCTTT. This sequence encodes CASSFRDRNTEAFF. The variable domain in full, with the rest retrieved from reference TRBV5-6 and TRBJ1-1, is DAGVTQSPTHLIKTRGQQVTLRCSPKSGHDTVSWYQQALGQGPQFIFQYYEEEERQRGNFPDRFSGHQFPNYSSELNVNALLLGDSALYLCASSFRDRNTEAFFGQGTRLTVV.

The chain couples TRBV5-1 to TRBJ2-5; D not resolved. CDR1 and CDR2 (germline): SGHRS, YFSETQ. There are 17 residues in the CDR3. Trimming removed 1 base at V and 0 bases at J, with 16 bases between. The CDR3 region is CASSLKPQRAYQETQYF. As DNA, the CDR3 is TGCGCCAGCAGCTTGAAGCCTCAGCGTGCTTACCAAGAGACCCAGTACTTC.

This clone came up a few times. The chain joins TRBV7-9 to TRBJ1-1; 7 bases are a match to TRBD1. Losses at the gene ends were 4 bases for V and 7 bases for J; bases not matched to a gene: 18. CDR3 length equals 17 residues. Germline values: CDR1 SEHNR, CDR2 FQNEAQ (reference sequence). The CDR3 is CASSWPPGGDSRSEAFF. The CDR3 DNA follows: TGTGCCAGCAGCTGGCCCCCCGGTGGGGACAGTCGGAGTGAAGCTTTCTTT.

The chain recombines TRBV11-3 with TRBJ2-2, with 9 bases identical to TRBD1. In germline, CDR1 is SGHNT, CDR2 YENEEA. The junction had 5 bases not matched to a gene; V was cut back by 1 base and J by 8 bases. There are 15 residues in the CDR3. CDR3 protein: CASSLAGTGTGELFF. The CDR3 DNA reads TGTGCCAGCAGCTTAGCCGGGACAGGGACAGGGGAGCTGTTTTTT.

The chain links TRBV28 to TRBJ1-2, with 12 bases matching TRBD1. This CDR3 is 16 amino acids long. Trimming took 5 bases from V and 5 from J; bases not matched to a gene: 9. Per germline, CDR1 MDHEN and CDR2 SYDVKM. CDR3 loop: CASSAAGQGAWYGYTF. Written as DNA, the CDR3 is TGTGCCAGCAGTGCCGCGGGACAGGGGGCTTGGTATGGCTACACCTTC.

The chain combines TRBV4-1 with TRBJ2-1; TRBD2 matches 8 bases. Germline CDR1 reads MGHRA; CDR2 reads YSYEKL. The CDR3 has 14 amino acids. Trimming removed 7 bases from V and 7 bases from J; junction bases left unmatched: 9. CDR3 sequence (DNA): TGCGCCAGCACCCCTAGCGGGTTAGGGAATGAGCAGTTCTTC. This sequence encodes CASTPSGLGNEQFF.

The V gene is TRBV7-3, the J gene TRBJ2-2, with 16 nucleotides matching TRBD2. Germline CDR1 reads SGHTA; CDR2 reads FQGTGA. V shed 2 bases and J 4 bases; nucleotides not matched to a gene: 4. The CDR3 length is 18 residues. The CDR3 nucleotides are TGTGCCAGCAGCTTATGGGGACTAGCGGGAGGGAGCACCGGGGAGCTGTTTTTT. Translation gives CASSLWGLAGGSTGELFF. Supplemented by reference TRBV7-3 and TRBJ2-2, the full variable domain reads GAGVSQTPSNKVTEKGKYVELRCDPISGHTALYWYRQSLGQGPEFLIYFQGTGAADDSGLPNDRFFAVRPEGSVSTLKIQRTERGDSAVYLCASSLWGLAGGSTGELFFGEGSRLTVL.

V gene TRBV5-1 combines with J gene TRBJ2-1; 8 bases fit TRBD2. The V gene's germline CDR1 is SGHRS and CDR2 YFSETQ. J was trimmed by 0 bases and V by 0 bases; bases with no gene match: 2. CDR3 length: 16 residues. CDR3 nucleotides: TGCGCCAGCAGCTTGGGGCTAGCGGGCTCCTACAATGAGCAGTTCTTC. Protein sequence: CASSLGLAGSYNEQFF.

The chain couples TRBV7-3 to TRBJ2-1; 11 bases match TRBD2. Germline loops: CDR1 SGHTA, CDR2 FQGTGA. J gave up 6 bases and V 4 bases, and 2 bases lay outside the gene matches. The CDR3 covers 14 residues. The CDR3 protein is CASSYTSGGNEQFF. For the CDR3, the DNA is TGTGCCAGCAGCTACACTAGCGGGGGCAATGAGCAGTTCTTC.

This clone was seen more than once but under ten times. The V gene is TRBV7-9, the J gene TRBJ1-3, with D uncertain. Germline V gives CDR1 SEHNR, CDR2 FQNEAQ (reference sequence). Deletions cut 5 bases from V and 4 bases from J, with 9 bases between. CDR3 length: 13 residues. The chain's CDR3 is CASSPLAGNTIYF. In DNA, the CDR3 is TGTGCCAGCAGCCCTCTGGCCGGAAACACCATATATTTT.

V gene TRBV6-6 combines with J gene TRBJ1-2; D is unresolved. Between the trimmed V and J ends, which lost 11 bases and 4 bases, there was a span of 14 bases. Germline CDR1 MNHNY, CDR2 SVGAGI (reference sequence). The CDR3 spans 12 residues. CDR3 in amino acids: CAVGGFGYGYTF. CDR3 DNA: TGTGCCGTCGGTGGGTTCGGCTATGGCTACACCTTC.

This clone showed up just a few times. The chain has TRBV2 and TRBJ2-7, with TRBD2 matching 7 bases. CDR1 is SNHLY and CDR2 is FYNNEI in the germline V gene. V lost 3 bases and J lost 1; bases outside the gene matches: 12. The CDR3 spans 17 residues. The chain's CDR3 is CASSDQRLAGRSYEQYF. As DNA, the CDR3 is TGTGCCAGCAGTGACCAACGACTAGCCGGACGATCCTACGAGCAGTACTTC.

V is TRBV5-8 and J is TRBJ2-5, with D possibly TRBD2 on 6 matching bases. CDR1 and CDR2 from the germline V gene are SGHTS and YDEGEE. The CDR3 has 14 residues. V was trimmed by 2 bases and J by 5 bases, leaving 13 bases between them. CDR3 bases: TGTGCCAGCAGCTTTATGCCGGGAGCGGAGACCCAGTACTTC. Its translation is CASSFMPGAETQYF.

The rearrangement joins TRBV19 to TRBJ2-2, with no clear D. This CDR3 has 16 residues. Germline V gene sequence: CDR1 LNHDA, CDR2 SQIVND (reference sequence). Trimming stripped 4 bases from V and 0 bases from J, with 12 bases between. The CDR3 protein is CASSTGPISNTGELFF. The DNA of the CDR3 is TGTGCCAGTAGTACCGGACCCATTTCGAACACCGGGGAGCTGTTTTTT.

V is TRBV7-2 and J is TRBJ1-4; perhaps TRBD1 as D (5 bases). This CDR3 has 15 residues. The V end lost 8 bases, the J end lost 2 bases, and 15 bases lay between the germline ends. The germline gives CDR1 SGHTA, CDR2 FQGNSA. The CDR3: CASARQGRTNEKLFF. CDR3 nucleotide sequence: TGTGCCAGCGCCCGGCAGGGTAGGACTAATGAAAAACTGTTTTTT.

The genes are TRBV6-1 and TRBJ2-6; D could derive from TRBD1 or TRBD2 (7 bases each). The germline V gene has CDR1 MNHNS and CDR2 SASEGT. The CDR3 consists of 15 residues. V dropped 7 bases and J dropped 4 bases, with 14 bases sitting between them. The chain's CDR3 is CASIQGGYGANVLTF. In DNA, the CDR3 is TGTGCCAGCATCCAGGGGGGGTACGGGGCCAACGTCCTGACTTTC.

Only one count was recorded for this clone. The chain carries TRBV7-8 and TRBJ2-1; the match to TRBD2 covers 7 bases. Germline V gene lookup returns CDR1 SGHVS and CDR2 FQNEAQ. V dropped 0 bases and J dropped 9; count of bases not matched to a gene: 17. The CDR3 is 18 amino acids. DNA for the CDR3: TGTGCCAGCAGCTTAGCGTCCCGGCGGGAGCGGGTATTGGGTGAGCAGTTCTTC. It yields the protein CASSLASRRERVLGEQFF.

The chain joins TRBV10-2 to TRBJ1-2, with D unclear. The length of the CDR3 is 12 residues. Germline V lookup: CDR1 WSHSY, CDR2 SAAADI. V was pared by 4 bases and J by 7 bases, with 10 bases between. This CDR3 is CASSGSPTGYTF. The CDR3, as DNA: TGCGCCAGCAGTGGGAGCCCAACTGGCTACACCTTC.

This clone turned up a few times. The chain has TRBV14 and TRBJ2-7, with a weak D call TRBD1 (6 bases). Germline values: CDR1 SGHDN, CDR2 FVKESK. V lost 2 bases to trimming and J lost 2 bases, with 10 bases between them. The CDR3 consists of 14 residues. The CDR3 DNA is TGTGCCAGCAGCCAACGCCGGACAGCCTACGAGCAGTACTTC. Protein: CASSQRRTAYEQYF.